A selection of T cell receptor beta chains follows, all from one sample in a study of shared clonotypes between healthy human individuals. This table comes from immunoSEQ multiplex PCR, and its TCRdb copy is limited to in-frame clones, with some not included. The sample lists approximately 640,000 clones; roughly 88% were seen once. The material sequenced was memory CD8+ T cells from PBMCs. The receptors originated from a man between 18 and 35 years old in good health. Some clones in this sample may be carry-over from other donors' samples. The CDR3 runs from the conserved cysteine through the conserved F or W. The D gene is left open where the match is weak. Part of the rows lack a size; the others show once, few, many or a class for expanded clones.

j_call v_call d_call clone_size cdr3_aa cdr3_nt
TRBJ1-2 TRBV4-3 - - CASSQDPSANYGYTF TGCGCCAGCAGCCAAGACCCCTCAGCTAACTATGGCTACACCTTC
TRBJ1-5 TRBV19 - - CASRVGGQPQHF TGTGCCAGCAGGGTAGGTGGTCAGCCCCAGCATTTT
TRBJ1-4 TRBV28 - - CASSNPRGAEEKLFF TGTGCCAGCAGCAATCCGCGAGGGGCTGAGGAAAAACTGTTTTTT
TRBJ2-1 TRBV19 - - CASSIVVGEVLSSYNEQFF TGTGCCAGTAGTATAGTAGTCGGGGAGGTCTTAAGCTCCTACAATGAGCAGTTCTTC
TRBJ2-4 TRBV28 TRBD1 - CASSTGQELAKNIQYF TGTGCCAGCAGTACCGGACAGGAACTAGCCAAAAACATTCAGTACTTC
TRBJ1-1 TRBV29-1 - - CSVEAGGIAFF TGCAGCGTCGAGGCGGGGGGCATAGCTTTCTTT
TRBJ2-5 TRBV6-1 TRBD1 - CASSDPSQGAEETQYF TGTGCCAGCAGTGACCCGTCACAGGGGGCCGAGGAGACCCAGTACTTC
TRBJ2-2 TRBV7-9 TRBD2 - CASSPGSGRADGELFF TGTGCCAGCAGCCCCGGGAGCGGGAGGGCGGACGGGGAGCTGTTTTTT
TRBJ1-2 TRBV28 - - CASSLGRDYGYTF TGTGCCAGCAGTTTGGGCCGGGACTATGGCTACACCTTC
TRBJ1-3 TRBV30 - - CASRPGNTIYF TGTGCCTCCCGACCTGGAAACACCATATATTTT
TRBJ2-7 TRBV14 - - CASSLAGAGIGSYEQYF TGTGCCAGCAGCCTCGCCGGGGCGGGAATAGGGTCCTACGAGCAGTACTTC
TRBJ1-2 TRBV7-9 TRBD1 once CASSPTGQGDRGYTF TGTGCCAGCAGCCCTACGGGACAGGGGGATCGCGGCTACACCTTC
TRBJ1-2 TRBV27 TRBD1 - CASSIRGTGHYGYTF TGTGCCAGCAGTATTCGCGGGACAGGGCACTATGGCTACACCTTC
TRBJ1-1 TRBV5-8 - - CASSLNGALEAFF TGTGCCAGCAGCTTGAACGGCGCCTTGGAAGCTTTCTTT
TRBJ2-7 TRBV6-1 - - CASSEDGGRSYEQYF TGTGCCAGCAGTGAAGATGGGGGAAGGTCATACGAGCAGTACTTC
TRBJ2-7 TRBV5-1 - - CASSLSSGSSYEQYF TGCGCCAGCAGCTTGAGCAGCGGAAGCTCCTACGAGCAGTACTTC
TRBJ2-1 TRBV19 TRBD1 - CASSMPGTGDNEQFF TGTGCCAGTAGTATGCCTGGGACAGGGGATAATGAGCAGTTCTTC
TRBJ2-2 TRBV27 TRBD2 - CASSLSNWGLVYTGELFF TGTGCCAGCAGTTTATCGAACTGGGGACTAGTCTACACCGGGGAGCTGTTTTTT
TRBJ2-1 TRBV6-5 - - CASRTRLYNEQFF TGTGCCAGCAGGACCCGCCTCTACAATGAGCAGTTCTTC
TRBJ2-5 TRBV2 TRBD1 - CASTPGTGQETQYF TGTGCCAGCACCCCCGGGACAGGGCAAGAGACCCAGTACTTC
TRBJ1-1 TRBV28 - - CASTVGPEAFF TGTGCCAGCACCGTGGGCCCTGAAGCTTTCTTT
TRBJ2-2 TRBV19 TRBD2 - CASSMVLAGWHGELFF TGTGCCAGTAGTATGGTACTAGCGGGATGGCACGGGGAGCTGTTTTTT
TRBJ2-7 TRBV28 - few CASSFPGEQYF TGTGCCAGCAGTTTCCCCGGCGAGCAGTACTTC
TRBJ2-7 TRBV7-8 - - CASSPGRTYEQYF TGTGCCAGCAGCCCCGGGCGGACCTACGAGCAGTACTTC
TRBJ2-1 TRBV6-5 - - CASSYLLGDNEQFF TGTGCCAGCAGTTACCTGCTCGGAGACAATGAGCAGTTCTTC
TRBJ2-2 TRBV28 TRBD2 - CASGLAGDTGELFF TGTGCCAGCGGCTTGGCGGGGGACACCGGGGAGCTGTTTTTT
TRBJ2-2 TRBV10-2 - - CASSPTGTGVNTGELFF TGCGCCAGCAGCCCCACGGGAACAGGTGTGAACACCGGGGAGCTGTTTTTT
TRBJ2-7 TRBV28 - - CASSITFGLASYEQYF TGTGCCAGCAGCATCACTTTTGGTCTAGCGAGTTACGAGCAGTACTTC
TRBJ2-7 TRBV2 - - CASRFSYFGEQYF TGTGCCAGCAGATTTTCCTATTTCGGCGAGCAGTACTTC
TRBJ1-1 TRBV5-1 TRBD1 once CASSFFLTGGALDTEAFF TGCGCCAGCAGCTTTTTTCTTACAGGGGGCGCTTTGGACACTGAAGCTTTCTTT
TRBJ1-1 TRBV19 - - CASSARSTAREAFF TGTGCCAGTAGTGCCCGGAGCACGGCCAGGGAAGCTTTCTTT
TRBJ2-1 TRBV7-9 TRBD1 - CASITGGKDEQFF TGTGCCAGTATAACAGGGGGCAAAGATGAGCAGTTCTTC
TRBJ2-7 TRBV9 - - CASSVAGGAREQYF TGTGCCAGCAGCGTAGCTGGGGGGGCGAGGGAGCAGTACTTC
TRBJ1-3 TRBV6-5 - - CASSYSESSGNTIYF TGTGCCAGCAGTTACAGCGAAAGCTCTGGAAACACCATATATTTT
TRBJ2-7 TRBV28 - - CASSATAPAYEQYF TGTGCCAGCAGTGCGACAGCACCCGCCTACGAGCAGTACTTC
TRBJ1-2 TRBV7-9 - - CASSLGGEYGYTF TGTGCCAGCAGCTTAGGGGGGGAATATGGCTACACCTTC
TRBJ1-2 TRBV11-1 - - CASSPGPRGLYGYTF TGTGCCAGCAGCCCCGGGCCCCGGGGACTATATGGCTACACCTTC
TRBJ2-4 TRBV7-9 TRBD2 - CASSPGLAGGMDIQYF TGTGCCAGCAGCCCCGGACTAGCGGGAGGTATGGACATTCAGTACTTC
TRBJ1-5 TRBV30 TRBD1 few CAWAGGKHQPQHF TGTGCCTGGGCAGGGGGCAAGCATCAGCCCCAGCATTTT
TRBJ2-2 TRBV28 TRBD2 - CASRGTSGSTGELFF TGTGCCAGCAGGGGGACTAGCGGGAGTACCGGGGAGCTGTTTTTT
TRBJ2-7 TRBV15 - - CATSRDSNYEQYF TGTGCCACCAGCAGAGATAGCAATTACGAGCAGTACTTC
TRBJ2-7 TRBV11-2 - - CASSLWGPAYEQYF TGTGCCAGCAGCTTGTGGGGGCCAGCCTACGAGCAGTACTTC
TRBJ1-1 TRBV27 TRBD1 once CASTLTGGRTEAFF TGTGCCAGCACGCTAACAGGGGGGCGAACTGAAGCTTTCTTT
TRBJ2-1 TRBV7-8 TRBD1 - CASTQGASSSYNEQFF TGTGCCAGCACCCAGGGGGCTAGCAGCTCCTACAATGAGCAGTTCTTC
TRBJ2-1 TRBV4-3 TRBD2 - CASSHGTSGRAGNEQFF TGCGCCAGCAGCCACGGGACTAGCGGGAGGGCCGGGAATGAGCAGTTCTTC
TRBJ2-1 TRBV28 TRBD1 - CASITGGTGVFTEQFF TGTGCCAGCATCACCGGGGGGACAGGGGTTTTTACTGAGCAGTTCTTC
TRBJ2-7 TRBV29-1 TRBD2 - CSVGLAGAKGEQYF TGCAGCGTTGGGCTAGCGGGAGCCAAGGGAGAGCAGTACTTC
TRBJ1-5 TRBV19 - - CASRYGNQPQHF TGTGCCAGTAGGTACGGGAATCAGCCCCAGCATTTT
TRBJ2-1 TRBV27 - - CASSYDRNNEQFF TGTGCCAGCAGTTACGACAGAAACAATGAGCAGTTCTTC
TRBJ2-3 TRBV27 - - CASSFFGTIPPRTSTDTQYF TGTGCCAGCAGTTTTTTCGGGACGATTCCACCGCGAACTAGCACAGATACGCAGTATTTT
TRBJ1-5 TRBV27 TRBD1 - CASSRGTAGNQPQHF TGTGCCAGCAGCCGGGGGACAGCAGGCAATCAGCCCCAGCATTTT
TRBJ1-1 TRBV6-6 - - CASSYVWEGDTEAFF TGTGCCAGCAGTTACGTCTGGGAGGGGGACACTGAAGCTTTCTTT
TRBJ1-1 TRBV14 - - CASSPLYMNTEAFF TGTGCCAGCAGCCCTCTTTACATGAACACTGAAGCTTTCTTT
TRBJ2-2 TRBV5-1 - - CASSSKGDLEFGELFF TGCGCCAGCAGCTCCAAGGGGGATCTGGAGTTCGGGGAGCTGTTTTTT
TRBJ2-7 TRBV19 TRBD2 - CASSSGGGHYEQYF TGTGCCAGTAGCTCCGGGGGGGGACACTACGAGCAGTACTTC
TRBJ2-7 TRBV5-8 TRBD1 - CASSSGQGPFYEQYF TGTGCCAGCAGCTCGGGACAGGGGCCCTTCTACGAGCAGTACTTC
TRBJ2-7 TRBV28 TRBD2 - CATTLAGSYEQYF TGTGCCACCACCCTAGCGGGATCGTACGAGCAGTACTTC